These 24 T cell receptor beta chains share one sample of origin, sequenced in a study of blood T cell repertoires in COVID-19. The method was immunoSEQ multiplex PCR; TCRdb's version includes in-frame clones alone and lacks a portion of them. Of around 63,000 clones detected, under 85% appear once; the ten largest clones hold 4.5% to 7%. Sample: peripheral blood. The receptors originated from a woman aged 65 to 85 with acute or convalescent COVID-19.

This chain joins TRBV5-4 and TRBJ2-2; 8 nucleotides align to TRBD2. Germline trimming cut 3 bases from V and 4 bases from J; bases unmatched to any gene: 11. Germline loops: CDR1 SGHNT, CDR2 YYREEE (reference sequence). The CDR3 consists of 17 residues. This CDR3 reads CASSSRRGAGSTGELFF. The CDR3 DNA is TGTGCCAGCAGCTCAAGGCGGGGGGCCGGGTCCACCGGGGAGCTGTTTTTT.

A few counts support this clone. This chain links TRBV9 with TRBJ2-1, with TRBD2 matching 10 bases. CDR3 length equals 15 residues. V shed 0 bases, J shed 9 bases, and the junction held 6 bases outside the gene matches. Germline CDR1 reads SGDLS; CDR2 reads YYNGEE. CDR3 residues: CASSVAPAGGSEQFF. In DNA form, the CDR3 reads TGTGCCAGCAGCGTAGCCCCAGCGGGGGGGTCTGAGCAGTTCTTC.

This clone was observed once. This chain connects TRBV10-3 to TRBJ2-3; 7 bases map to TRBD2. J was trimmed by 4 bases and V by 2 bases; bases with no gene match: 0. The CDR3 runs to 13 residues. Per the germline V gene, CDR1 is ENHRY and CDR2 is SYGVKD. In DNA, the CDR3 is TGTGCCATCAGTGAGGGGGGGGCAGATACGCAGTATTTT. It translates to CAISEGGADTQYF.

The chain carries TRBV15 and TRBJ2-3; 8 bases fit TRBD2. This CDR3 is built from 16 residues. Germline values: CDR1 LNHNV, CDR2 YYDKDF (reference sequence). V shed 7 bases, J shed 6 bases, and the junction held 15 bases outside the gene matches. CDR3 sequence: CATNPGAGGLHDTQYF. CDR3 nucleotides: TGTGCCACCAACCCTGGGGCGGGGGGCCTTCACGATACGCAGTATTTT.

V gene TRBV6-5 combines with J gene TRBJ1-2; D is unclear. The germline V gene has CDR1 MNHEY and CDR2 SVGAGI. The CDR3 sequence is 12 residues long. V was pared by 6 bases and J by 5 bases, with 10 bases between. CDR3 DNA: TGTGCCAGCAGCCGCACAGAATATGGCTACACCTTC. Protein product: CASSRTEYGYTF.

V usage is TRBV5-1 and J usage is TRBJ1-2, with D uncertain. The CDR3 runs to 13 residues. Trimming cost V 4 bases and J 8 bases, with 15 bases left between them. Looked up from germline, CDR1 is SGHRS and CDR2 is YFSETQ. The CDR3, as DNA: TGCGCCAGCAGCACCGAACTCGGGGAGGGCTACACCTTC. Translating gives CASSTELGEGYTF.

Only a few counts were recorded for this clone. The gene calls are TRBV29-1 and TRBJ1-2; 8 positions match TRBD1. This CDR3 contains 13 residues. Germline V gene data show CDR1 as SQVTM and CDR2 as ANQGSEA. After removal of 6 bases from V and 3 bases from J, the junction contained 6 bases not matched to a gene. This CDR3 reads CSVWTGSDYGYTF. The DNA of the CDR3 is TGCAGCGTCTGGACAGGGTCGGACTATGGCTACACCTTC.

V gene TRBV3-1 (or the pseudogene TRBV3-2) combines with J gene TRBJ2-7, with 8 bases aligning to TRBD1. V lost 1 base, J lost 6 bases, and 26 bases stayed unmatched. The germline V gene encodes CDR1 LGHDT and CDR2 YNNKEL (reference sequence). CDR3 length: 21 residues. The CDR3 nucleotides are TGTGCCAGCAGCCAAGCGGAGAAGTTACGCCGCAGAAGGACAGGGCAGGGCGAGCAGTACTTC. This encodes CASSQAEKLRRRRTGQGEQYF.

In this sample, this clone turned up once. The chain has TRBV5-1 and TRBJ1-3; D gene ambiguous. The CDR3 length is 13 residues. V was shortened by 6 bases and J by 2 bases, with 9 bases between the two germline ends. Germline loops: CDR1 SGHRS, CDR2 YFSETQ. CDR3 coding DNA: TGCGCCAGCACCATACTCCCTGGAAACACCATATATTTT. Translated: CASTILPGNTIYF.

For the CDR3, the DNA is TGTGCCAGCAAACTGGACAGGGGGCTAGGGGATGGCTACACCTTC. Its translation is CASKLDRGLGDGYTF. The chain uses TRBV7-2 and TRBJ1-2, with 11 nucleotides matching TRBD1. The CDR3 is 15 amino acids. The germline gives CDR1 SGHTA, CDR2 FQGNSA. V lost 7 bases, J lost 6 bases, and 10 bases stayed unmatched. Drawing the rest from reference TRBV7-2 and TRBJ1-2, the complete variable domain is GAGVSQSPSNKVTEKGKDVELRCDPISGHTALYWYRQSLGQGLEFLIYFQGNSAPDKSGLPSDRFSAERTGGSVSTLTIQRTQQEDSAVYLCASKLDRGLGDGYTFGSGTRLTVV.

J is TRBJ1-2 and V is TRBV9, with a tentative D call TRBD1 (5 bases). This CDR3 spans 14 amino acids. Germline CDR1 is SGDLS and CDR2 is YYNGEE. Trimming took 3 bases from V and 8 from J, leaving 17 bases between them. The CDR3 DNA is TGTGCCAGCAGCGGACCTCAGGGTAGGGTGGGCTACACCTTC. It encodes CASSGPQGRVGYTF. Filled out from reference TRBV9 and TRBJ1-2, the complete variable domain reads DSGVTQTPKHLITATGQRVTLRCSPRSGDLSVYWYQQSLDQGLQFLIQYYNGEERAKGNILERFSAQQFPDLHSELNLSSLELGDSALYFCASSGPQGRVGYTFGSGTRLTVV.

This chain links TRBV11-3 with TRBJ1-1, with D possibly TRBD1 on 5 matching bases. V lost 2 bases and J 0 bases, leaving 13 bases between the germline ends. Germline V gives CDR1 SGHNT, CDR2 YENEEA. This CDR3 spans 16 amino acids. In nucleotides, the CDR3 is TGTGCCAGCAGCTTATCCAGGGCTCCCATGAACACTGAAGCTTTCTTT. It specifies CASSLSRAPMNTEAFF.

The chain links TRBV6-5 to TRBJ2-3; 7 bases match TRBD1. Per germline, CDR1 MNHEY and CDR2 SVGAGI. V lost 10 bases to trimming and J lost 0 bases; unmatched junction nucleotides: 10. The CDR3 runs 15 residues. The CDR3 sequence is CANKDRAPSTDTQYF. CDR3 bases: TGTGCCAACAAAGACAGGGCCCCGAGCACAGATACGCAGTATTTT.

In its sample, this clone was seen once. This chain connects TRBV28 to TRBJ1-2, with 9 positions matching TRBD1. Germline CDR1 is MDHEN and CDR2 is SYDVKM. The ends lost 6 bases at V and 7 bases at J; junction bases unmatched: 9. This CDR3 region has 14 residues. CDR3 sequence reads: CASSVTGGKGGYTF. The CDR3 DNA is TGTGCCAGCAGCGTAACAGGGGGCAAAGGTGGCTACACCTTC.

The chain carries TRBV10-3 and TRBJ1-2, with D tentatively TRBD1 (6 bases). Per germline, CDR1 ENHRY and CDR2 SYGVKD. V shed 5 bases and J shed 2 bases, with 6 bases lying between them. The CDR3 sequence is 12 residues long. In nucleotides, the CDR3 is TGTGCCATCAGTACAGGGAACTATGGCTACACCTTC. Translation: CAISTGNYGYTF.

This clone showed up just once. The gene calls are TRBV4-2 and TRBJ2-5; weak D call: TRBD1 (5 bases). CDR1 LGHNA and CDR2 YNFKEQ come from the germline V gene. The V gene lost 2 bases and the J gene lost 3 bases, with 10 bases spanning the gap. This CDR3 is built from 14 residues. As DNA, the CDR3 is TGTGCCAGCAGCCAATCGGCAGGGAAAGAGACCCAGTACTTC. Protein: CASSQSAGKETQYF.

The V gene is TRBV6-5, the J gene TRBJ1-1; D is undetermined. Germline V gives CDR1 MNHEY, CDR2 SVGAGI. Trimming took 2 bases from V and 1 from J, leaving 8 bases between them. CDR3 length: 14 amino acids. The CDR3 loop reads CASSYDDTNTEAFF. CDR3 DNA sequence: TGTGCCAGCAGTTACGATGACACGAACACTGAAGCTTTCTTT.

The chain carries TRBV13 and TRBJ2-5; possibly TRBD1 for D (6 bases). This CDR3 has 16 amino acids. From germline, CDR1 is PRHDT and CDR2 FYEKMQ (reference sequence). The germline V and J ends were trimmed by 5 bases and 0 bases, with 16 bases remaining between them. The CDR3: CASSPRDKGYQETQYF. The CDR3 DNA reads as TGTGCCAGCAGCCCGAGGGACAAGGGGTACCAAGAGACCCAGTACTTC.

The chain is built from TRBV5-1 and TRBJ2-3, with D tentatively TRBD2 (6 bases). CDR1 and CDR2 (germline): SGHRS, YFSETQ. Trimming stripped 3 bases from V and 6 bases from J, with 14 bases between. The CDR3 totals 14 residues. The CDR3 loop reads CASSSGELSDTQYF. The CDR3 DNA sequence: TGCGCCAGCAGCTCGGGGGAGTTGTCGGATACGCAGTATTTT.

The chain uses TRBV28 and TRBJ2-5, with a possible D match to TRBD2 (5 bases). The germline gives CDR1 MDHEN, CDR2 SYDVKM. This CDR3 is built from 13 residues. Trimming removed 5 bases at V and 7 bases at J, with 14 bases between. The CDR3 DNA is TGTGCCAGCAGTCTCTATGGTGAGGGGACCCAGTACTTC. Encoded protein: CASSLYGEGTQYF.

For the CDR3, the DNA is TGCGCCAGCAGATTGACAGTAATGAACACTGAAGCTTTCTTT. The encoded protein is CASRLTVMNTEAFF. The J gene is TRBJ1-1, the V gene TRBV10-2; perhaps TRBD1 as D (5 bases). The CDR3 sequence is 14 residues long. Trimming removed 6 bases at V and 0 bases at J, with 11 bases between. Germline CDR1 WSHSY, CDR2 SAAADI.

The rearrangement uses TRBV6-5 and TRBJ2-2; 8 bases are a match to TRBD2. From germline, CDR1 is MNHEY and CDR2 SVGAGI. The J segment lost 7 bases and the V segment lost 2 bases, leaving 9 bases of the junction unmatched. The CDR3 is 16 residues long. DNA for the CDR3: TGTGCCAGCAGTTACCGAGGGACTAGTGACAACGGGGAGCTGTTTTTT. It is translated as CASSYRGTSDNGELFF.

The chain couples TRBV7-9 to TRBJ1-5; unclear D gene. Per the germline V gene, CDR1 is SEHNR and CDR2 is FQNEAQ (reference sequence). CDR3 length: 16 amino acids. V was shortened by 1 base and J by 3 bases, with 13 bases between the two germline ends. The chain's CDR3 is CASSLDAGSVNQPQHF. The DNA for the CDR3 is TGTGCCAGCAGCTTAGATGCAGGCTCGGTCAATCAGCCCCAGCATTTT.

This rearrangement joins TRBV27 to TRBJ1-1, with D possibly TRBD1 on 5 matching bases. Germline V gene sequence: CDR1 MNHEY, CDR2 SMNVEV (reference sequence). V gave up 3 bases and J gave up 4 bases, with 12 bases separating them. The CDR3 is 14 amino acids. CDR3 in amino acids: CASSLAGSGTEAFF. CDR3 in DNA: TGTGCCAGCAGTTTGGCAGGGTCGGGCACTGAAGCTTTCTTT.